The clone carrying this TCR beta chain has a handful of counts. Beta-chain TCR CDR3 regions were amplified from RNA transcripts. First-round RT-PCR relied on HTBI primers, and a second-round multiplex PCR came next. MiXCR, applied by TCRdb to the multiplex PCR reads, yields one record per CDR3 protein. This sample has 600,000 to 700,000 distinct CDR3 sequences, with about 41% found just once. This specimen comes from a study of Graves' ophthalmopathy and Graves' hyperthyroidism. Germline assignment: CDR1 SEHNR and CDR2 FQNEAQ (reference sequence). Trimming cost V 8 bases and J 2 bases, with 22 bases left between them. The CDR3 sequence is 16 residues long.

The chain uses TRBV7-9 and TRBJ2-7; D is perhaps TRBD1 or TRBD2 (6 bases each). The receptor was derived from an adult man with Graves' ophthalmopathy. Input material: peripheral blood. CDR3 coding DNA: TGTGCCAGCGGTCCGCTAGCGCATAAGGGGGCCTACGAGCAGTACTTC. It specifies CASGPLAHKGAYEQYF.